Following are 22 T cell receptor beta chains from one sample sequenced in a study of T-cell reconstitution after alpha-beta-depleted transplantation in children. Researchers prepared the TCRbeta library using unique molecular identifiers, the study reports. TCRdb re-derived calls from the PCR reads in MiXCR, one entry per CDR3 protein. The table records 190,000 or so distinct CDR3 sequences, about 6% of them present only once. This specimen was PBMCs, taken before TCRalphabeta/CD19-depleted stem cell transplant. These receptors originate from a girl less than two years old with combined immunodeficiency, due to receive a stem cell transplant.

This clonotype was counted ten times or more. This CDR3 is CATSDNYYAGTGTTGELFF. CDR3 coding DNA: TGTGCCACCAGTGATAATTACTACGCCGGGACAGGGACCACCGGGGAGCTGTTTTTT. The chain has TRBV24-1 and TRBJ2-2, with 9 bases matching TRBD1. This CDR3 region has 19 residues. The V and J ends lost 3 bases and 4 bases, in that order; junction bases with no gene match: 14. Germline V CDR1 and CDR2: KGHDR, SFDVKD.

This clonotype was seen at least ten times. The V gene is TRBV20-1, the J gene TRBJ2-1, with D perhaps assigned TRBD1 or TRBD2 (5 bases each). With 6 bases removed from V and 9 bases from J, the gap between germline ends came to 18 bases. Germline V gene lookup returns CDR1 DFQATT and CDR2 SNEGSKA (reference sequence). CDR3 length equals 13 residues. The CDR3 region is CSAIAILRGEQFF. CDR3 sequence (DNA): TGCAGTGCCATAGCGATCCTAAGGGGTGAGCAGTTCTTC.

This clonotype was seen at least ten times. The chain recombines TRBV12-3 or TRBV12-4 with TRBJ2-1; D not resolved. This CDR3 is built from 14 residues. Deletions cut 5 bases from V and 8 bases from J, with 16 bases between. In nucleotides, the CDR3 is TGTGCCAGCAGTAACCCTAGAGCCTTCGATGAGCAGTTCTTC. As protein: CASSNPRAFDEQFF.

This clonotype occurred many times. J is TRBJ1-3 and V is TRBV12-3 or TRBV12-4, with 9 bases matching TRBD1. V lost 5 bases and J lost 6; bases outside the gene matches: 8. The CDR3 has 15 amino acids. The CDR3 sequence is CASSDRTGVINTIYF. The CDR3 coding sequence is TGTGCCAGCAGTGACCGGACAGGGGTAATAAACACCATATATTTT.

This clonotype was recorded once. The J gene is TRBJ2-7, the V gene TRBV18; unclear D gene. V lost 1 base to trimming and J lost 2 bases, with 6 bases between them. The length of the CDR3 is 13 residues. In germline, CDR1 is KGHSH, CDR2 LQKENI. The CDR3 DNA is TGTGCCAGCTCACCACGAGAGACCTACGAGCAGTACTTC. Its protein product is CASSPRETYEQYF.

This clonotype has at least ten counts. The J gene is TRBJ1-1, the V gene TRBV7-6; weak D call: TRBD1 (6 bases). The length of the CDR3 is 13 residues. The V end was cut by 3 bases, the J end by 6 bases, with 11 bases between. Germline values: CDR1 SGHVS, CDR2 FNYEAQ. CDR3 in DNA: TGTGCCAGCAGCTTCGGCAGGGGTTCTGAAGCTTTCTTT. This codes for CASSFGRGSEAFF.

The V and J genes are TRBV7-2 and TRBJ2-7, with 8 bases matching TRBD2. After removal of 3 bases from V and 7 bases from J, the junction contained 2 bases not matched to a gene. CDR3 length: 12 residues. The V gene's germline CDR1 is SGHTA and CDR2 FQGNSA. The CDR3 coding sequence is TGTGCCAGCAGCTTTGGCGGGGGGGAGCAGTACTTC. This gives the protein CASSFGGGEQYF.

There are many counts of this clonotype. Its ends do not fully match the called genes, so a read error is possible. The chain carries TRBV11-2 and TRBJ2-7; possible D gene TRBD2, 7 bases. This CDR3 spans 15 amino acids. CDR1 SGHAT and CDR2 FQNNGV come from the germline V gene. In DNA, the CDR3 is TGTGCCAGCAGCCTAGAGCGGGGACACTCCTACGAGCAGTACTTC. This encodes CASSLERGHSYEQYF. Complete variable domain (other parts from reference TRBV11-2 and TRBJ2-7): EAGVAQSPRYKIIEKRQSVAFWCNPISGHATLYWYQQILGQGPKLLIQFQNNGVVDDSQLPKDRFSAERLKGVDSTLKIQPAKLEDSAVYLCASSLERGHSYEQYFGPGTRLTVT.

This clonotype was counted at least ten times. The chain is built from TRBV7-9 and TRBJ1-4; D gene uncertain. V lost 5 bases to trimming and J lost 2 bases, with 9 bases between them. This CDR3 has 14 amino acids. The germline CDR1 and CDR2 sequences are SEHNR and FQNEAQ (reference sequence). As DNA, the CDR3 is TGTGCCAGCAGCCAGGACGTCACTAATGAAAAACTGTTTTTT. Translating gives CASSQDVTNEKLFF.

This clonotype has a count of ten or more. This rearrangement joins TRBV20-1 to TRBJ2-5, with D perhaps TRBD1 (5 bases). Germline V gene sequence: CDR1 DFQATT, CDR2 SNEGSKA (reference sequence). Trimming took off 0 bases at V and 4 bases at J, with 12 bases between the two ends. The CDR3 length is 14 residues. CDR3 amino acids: CSARDSGAVETQYF. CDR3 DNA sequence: TGCAGTGCTAGAGATTCTGGGGCGGTAGAGACCCAGTACTTC.

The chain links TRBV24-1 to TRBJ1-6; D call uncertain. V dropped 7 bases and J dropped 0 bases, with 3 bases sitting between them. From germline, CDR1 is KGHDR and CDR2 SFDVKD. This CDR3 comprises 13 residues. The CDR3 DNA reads TGTGCCACCAGGGCCTCCTATAATTCACCCCTCCACTTT. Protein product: CATRASYNSPLHF.

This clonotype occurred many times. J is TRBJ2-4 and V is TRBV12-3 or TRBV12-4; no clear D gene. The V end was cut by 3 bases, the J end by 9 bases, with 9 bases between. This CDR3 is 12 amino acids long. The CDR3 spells CASSLIYGIQYF. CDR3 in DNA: TGTGCCAGCAGTTTGATCTACGGCATTCAGTACTTC.

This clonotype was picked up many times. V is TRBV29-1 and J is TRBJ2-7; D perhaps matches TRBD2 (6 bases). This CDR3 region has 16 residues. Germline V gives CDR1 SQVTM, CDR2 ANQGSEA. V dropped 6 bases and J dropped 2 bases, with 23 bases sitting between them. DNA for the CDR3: TGCAGCGTCCAAAAATCCCGGGGGTCACAACCCTACGAGCAGTACTTC. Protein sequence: CSVQKSRGSQPYEQYF.

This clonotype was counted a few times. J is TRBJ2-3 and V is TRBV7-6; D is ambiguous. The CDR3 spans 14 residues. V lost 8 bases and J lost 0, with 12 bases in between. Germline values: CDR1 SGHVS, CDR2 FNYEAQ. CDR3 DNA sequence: TGTGCCAGCTACCCGGGCCCGAGCACAGATACGCAGTATTTT. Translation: CASYPGPSTDTQYF. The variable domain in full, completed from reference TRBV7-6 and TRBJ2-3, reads GAGVSQSPRYKVTKRGQDVALRCDPISGHVSLYWYRQALGQGPEFLTYFNYEAQQDKSGLPNDRFSAERPEGSISTLTIQRTEQRDSAMYRCASYPGPSTDTQYFGPGTRLTVL.

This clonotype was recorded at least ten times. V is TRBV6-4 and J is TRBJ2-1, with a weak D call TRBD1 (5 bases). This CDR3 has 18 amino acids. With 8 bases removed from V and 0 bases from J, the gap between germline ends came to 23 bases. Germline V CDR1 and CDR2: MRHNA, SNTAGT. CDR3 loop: CASQNSGREKRSYNEQFF. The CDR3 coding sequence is TGTGCCAGCCAAAACAGTGGCAGGGAAAAACGCTCCTACAATGAGCAGTTCTTC.

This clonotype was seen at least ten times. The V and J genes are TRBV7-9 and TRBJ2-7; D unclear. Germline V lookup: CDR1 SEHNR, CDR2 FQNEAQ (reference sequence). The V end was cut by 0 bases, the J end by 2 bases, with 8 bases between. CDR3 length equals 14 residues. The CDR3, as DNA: TGTGCCAGCAGCTTAGCGACGACCCCCTACGAGCAGTACTTC. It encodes CASSLATTPYEQYF.

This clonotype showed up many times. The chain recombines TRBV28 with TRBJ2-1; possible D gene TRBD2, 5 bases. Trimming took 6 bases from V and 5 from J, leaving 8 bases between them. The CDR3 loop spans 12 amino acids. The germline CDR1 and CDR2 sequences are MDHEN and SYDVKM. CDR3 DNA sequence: TGTGCCAGCAGGACGGAGGACAATGAGCAGTTCTTC. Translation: CASRTEDNEQFF.

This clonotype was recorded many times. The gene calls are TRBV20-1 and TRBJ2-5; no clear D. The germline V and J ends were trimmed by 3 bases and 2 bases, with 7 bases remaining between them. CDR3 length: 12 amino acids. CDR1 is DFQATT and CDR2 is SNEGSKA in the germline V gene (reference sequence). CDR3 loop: CSASWQQETQYF. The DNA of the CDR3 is TGCAGTGCTAGCTGGCAGCAAGAGACCCAGTACTTC.

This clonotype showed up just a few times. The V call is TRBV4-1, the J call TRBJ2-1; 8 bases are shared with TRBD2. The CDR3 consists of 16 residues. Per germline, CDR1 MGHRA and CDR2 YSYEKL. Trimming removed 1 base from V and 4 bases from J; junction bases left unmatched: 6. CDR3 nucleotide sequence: TGCGCCAGCAGCCAAGCGGGGGGGGGCAGTTACAATGAGCAGTTCTTC. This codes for CASSQAGGGSYNEQFF.

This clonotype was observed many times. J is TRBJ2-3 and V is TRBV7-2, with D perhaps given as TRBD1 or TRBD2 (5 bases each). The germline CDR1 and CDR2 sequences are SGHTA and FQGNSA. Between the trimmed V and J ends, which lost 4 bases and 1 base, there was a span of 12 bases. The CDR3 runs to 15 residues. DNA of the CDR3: TGTGCCAGCAGCTCATCGATGGGACGCACAGATACGCAGTATTTT. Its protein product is CASSSSMGRTDTQYF. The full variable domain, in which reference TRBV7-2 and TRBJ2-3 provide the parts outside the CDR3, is GAGVSQSPSNKVTEKGKDVELRCDPISGHTALYWYRQSLGQGLEFLIYFQGNSAPDKSGLPSDRFSAERTGGSVSTLTIQRTQQEDSAVYLCASSSSMGRTDTQYFGPGTRLTVL.

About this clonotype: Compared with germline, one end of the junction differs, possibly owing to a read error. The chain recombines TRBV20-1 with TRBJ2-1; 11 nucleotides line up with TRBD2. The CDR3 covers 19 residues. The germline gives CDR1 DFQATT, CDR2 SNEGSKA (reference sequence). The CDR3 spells CRARAGLAGGRPWNNEQFF. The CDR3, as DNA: TGCAGGGCTAGAGCTGGTCTAGCGGGGGGTCGCCCTTGGAACAATGAGCAGTTCTTC.

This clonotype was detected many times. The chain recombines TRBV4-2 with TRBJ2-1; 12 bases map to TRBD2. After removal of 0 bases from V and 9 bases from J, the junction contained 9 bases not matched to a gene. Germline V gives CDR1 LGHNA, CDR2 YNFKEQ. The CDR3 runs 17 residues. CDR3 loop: CASSQEGLAGGQGEQFF. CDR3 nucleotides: TGTGCCAGCAGCCAAGAAGGTCTAGCGGGGGGGCAGGGTGAGCAGTTCTTC.